Following are 3 T cell receptor beta chains from one sample sequenced in a study of preoperative IRX-2 immunotherapy in early breast cancer (dated by TCRdb to about 2019). Library preparation employed the immunoSEQ multiplex PCR assay. TCRdb stores this immuneACCESS table with in-frame sequences only. Part of the clones is absent; in the studies checked, under half of the shortfall reflects unresolved V genes, and no reason is known for the rest. In this sample the table shows some 22,000 clones, 85% to 90% of which occur a single time. Roughly 9% of the sample comes from the top ten. The sample's treatment or condition label, in plain terms: preoperative locoregional IRX-2 cytokine immunotherapy. The sample was tumor tissue, taken after IRX-2 immunotherapy. These receptors all come from a human donor with breast cancer.

The count of this clone is one. The gene calls are TRBV11-2 and TRBJ1-1; possibly TRBD1 for D (5 bases). The V gene's germline CDR1 is SGHAT and CDR2 FQNNGV. V was clipped by 2 bases and J by 0 bases, with 10 bases between them. The CDR3 sequence is 15 residues long. The CDR3: CASSLIGRVNTEAFF. The CDR3 DNA reads TGTGCCAGCAGCTTAATAGGCAGGGTGAACACTGAAGCTTTCTTT.

The chain employs TRBV6-1 and TRBJ1-5; D gene ambiguous. The CDR3 has 12 residues. Trimming left V 6 bases short and J 7 bases short, with 10 bases between. Germline assignment: CDR1 MNHNS and CDR2 SASEGT. The CDR3 nucleotides are TGTGCCAGCAGGGTACAGACCCAGCCCCAGCATTTT. Translated: CASRVQTQPQHF.

This chain connects TRBV5-4 to TRBJ1-1; D not certain. CDR1 is SGHNT, CDR2 YYREEE, per germline (reference sequence). The CDR3 spans 13 residues. Deletions cut 3 bases from V and 1 base from J, with 7 bases between. The CDR3 protein is CASSYVRNTEAFF. The CDR3 DNA sequence: TGTGCCAGCAGCTACGTGCGGAACACTGAAGCTTTCTTT.